This is a list of T cell receptor beta chains from one sample in a study of cytomegalovirus exposure and HLA in healthy donors. Libraries were prepared by immunoSEQ multiplex PCR; TCRdb keeps only in-frame clonotypes and omits some of them. Of some 120,000 clones in the sample, 75% to 85% were seen once. The sequenced sample was PBMCs. These receptors all stem from a man between 35 and 55 years old in good health and CMV-seronegative. The conserved cysteine and the conserved F or W are not part of the CDR3 here. Each record gives: V gene, clone size, CDR3 protein. Rows may omit the clone size; those that give it use once, few, many or a size class.

>TRBV7-2|.
ASSSIYRGQETQY
>TRBV5-1|.
ASSRLAGDTDTQY
>TRBV10-2|.
ASSEPSSYEQY
>TRBV28|.
ASNSMGQGDEKLF
>TRBV23-1|.
ASSQSPGQGAGLLIGYT
>TRBV30|.
AWRIGSGQTEAF
>TRBV10-3|.
AIRDGLYEQY
>TRBV4-2|.
ASSDTGLETQY
>TRBV6-1|.
ASSVDIGTEAF
>TRBV14|.
ASSQGTGTEAF
>TRBV28|.
ASREGGVDKNSQY
>TRBV4-3|.
ASSQHTGTSEAF
>TRBV28|.
ASSESTDTQY
>TRBV28|.
ASSPPLARAKNIQY
>TRBV28|.
ASSLVGQGNEKLF
>TRBV9|.
ASSPSRASGSPYNEQF
>TRBV19|.
ATRGYLMNTEAF
>TRBV11-2|.
ASSLGQTNQPQH
>TRBV12-5|.
ASGLVRGTTQQETQY
>TRBV30|once
AWSVRRLAGGHTDTQY
>TRBV5-4|once
ASRPGQGRSYEQY
>TRBV10-3|.
AARTGDNSPLH
>TRBV7-9|.
ASSYQYEQY
>TRBV6-5|once
ASRPGLAGSHEQF
>TRBV7-6|.
ASSPSANEKLF
>TRBV15|.
ATSRDYSGNTEAF
>TRBV19|.
ASSIDLQTMETQY
>TRBV5-1|.
ASMPTGGSYEQY
>TRBV7-2|.
ASSPFGQGAGELF
>TRBV28|once
ASRLQGGFTEAF
>TRBV11-1|.
ASSFANTGWDEQY
>TRBV19|once
ASRPGTGAGTEAF
>TRBV27|.
ASRYTGGNEQF
>TRBV4-3|.
ASSQDLQRRYT
>TRBV6-5|few
ASSRRLTGVETQY
>TRBV7-2|.
ASSTSGGAGEQY
>TRBV20-1|.
SASYNSPLH
>TRBV7-9|few
ASRLDRGYNEQF
>TRBV28|.
ASSSPGQTYEQY
>TRBV25-1|.
ASSESGTAKYGYT
>TRBV5-1|.
ASSLYDRTSGANVLT